These 5 T cell receptor beta chains were all obtained from the same sample, sequenced in a study of shared clonotypes between healthy human individuals. Produced via immunoSEQ multiplex PCR; TCRdb's table is partial and in-frame only. The sample lists millions of clones, roughly 95% occurring once. Cells designated naive CD8 were CD45RO-negative and were positively selected for CCR7, with terminally differentiated effector memory CD45RA+ cells excluded. Sequencing was carried out using naive CD8+ T cells sorted from blood. The receptors shown here come from a young man in good health.

The chain couples TRBV29-1 to TRBJ2-7; 11 positions agree with TRBD1. The J segment lost 7 bases and the V segment lost 6 bases, leaving 8 bases of the junction unmatched. The CDR3 is made up of 13 amino acids. The germline CDR1 and CDR2 sequences are SQVTM and ANQGSEA. The CDR3 protein is CSVNRDRGDEQYF. The DNA for the CDR3 is TGCAGCGTGAACCGGGACAGGGGGGATGAGCAGTACTTC.

The J gene is TRBJ2-7, the V gene TRBV6-1; 7 bases line up with TRBD2. This CDR3 comprises 14 residues. The V gene end was trimmed by 7 bases and the J gene end by 0 bases; junction bases not matched to a gene: 6. Germline V CDR1 and CDR2: MNHNS, SASEGT. The DNA for the CDR3 is TGTGCCAGCACCCAGCGGGGTTACTCCTACGAGCAGTACTTC. Encoded protein: CASTQRGYSYEQYF.

A word on this clone: The junction does not match germline at one end; this may be a read error. The V gene is TRBV7-7, the J gene TRBJ1-5, with D uncertain. Looked up from germline, CDR1 is SSHAT and CDR2 is FNYEAQ (reference sequence). CDR3 size: 13 residues. The CDR3 DNA sequence: TGTGCTAGCAGCTTAGAATTTGGGCAGCCCCAGCATTTT. Encoded protein: CASSLEFGQPQHF.

The rearrangement joins TRBV6-1 to TRBJ2-1, with D perhaps matching TRBD2 (7 bases). V was cut by 1 base and J by 3 bases, with 13 bases left in between. Germline-derived CDR1 and CDR2 are MNHNS and SASEGT. The CDR3 extends over 16 amino acids. The CDR3 DNA is TGTGCCAGCAGTGAAGTAGGCGGGGGCAGCTACAATGAGCAGTTCTTC. Its protein product is CASSEVGGGSYNEQFF.

V gene TRBV29-1 combines with J gene TRBJ2-7; 13 positions agree with TRBD2. Germline values: CDR1 SQVTM, CDR2 ANQGSEA. V shed 2 bases, J shed 4 bases, and the junction held 5 bases outside the gene matches. The CDR3 is 15 amino acids. CDR3 in DNA: TGCAGCGTTGAATTGACTAGCGGGAGGCTATACGAGCAGTACTTC. Amino acids: CSVELTSGRLYEQYF.